This T cell receptor (beta chain) was captured by sequencing in a study of long-term antiretroviral therapy in people with HIV (dated by TCRdb to between 2020 and 2023). As for the study more broadly: The earliest samples were collected about a decade before the 2015 WHO recommendation for immediate ART, when ART was typically delayed until CD4 counts fell. This retrospective serial study examined whether starting ART and sustained HIV suppression were associated with changes in the composition and diversity of the TRB repertoire in peripheral blood. A total of roughly 200 cryopreserved PBMC samples were contributed to the cohort by 30 adults with confirmed HIV infection, with samples collected serially over a mean of approximately 6 years (range 1-12). Of the approximately 30 participants with HIV, approximately ten were female. Test extractions of a monoclonal T-cell line alongside a few dozen polyclonal samples showed no cross-contamination during QIAcube processing. Summary of the overall study and its limitations: Inferences about post-ART repertoire changes are limited because no data were available on ART adherence, viral resistance or therapy changes. A significant increase in TRB diversity was found to be associated with ART initiation, although TRB diversity was observed to remain significantly below that of transplant donor controls even after long-term ART. Expanded TRB clones identified before ART initiation dominated the repertoire at all time points, although this dominance fluctuated and declined in many PLHIV after ART. Owing to limited PBMC availability, only the TCR beta chain was sequenced, without alpha chain pairing. CDR3 length ranges in HIV repertoires were narrower than in controls, and network structure suggested an antigen-experienced repertoire with only a slight naive shift after ART. Because pre-ART samples had limited cell numbers, unsorted PBMC were profiled rather than sorted CD4+ and CD8+ T cells. The samples span the years 2004 to 2017, and the ART regimens used at that time may not be as effective as current regimens.

Note on this clone: Its antigen is currently not known. No much larger clone exists at a distance of one base, and base qualities are not known.

CDR1 and CDR2 are read off the germline V gene as SGDLS and YYNGEE. The CDR3 runs 19 residues from the cysteine to the phenylalanine. Left in the record is the CDR3 DNA by itself, 57 bases read in frame from the first base. V and J are trimmed by 3 bases and 5 bases, and the gene matches miss 17 bases of the junction. Participants were included only if at least one PBMC sample before ART initiation and at least two post-ART samples were available. All participants with HIV were treated in the United States of America. Before DNA extraction, cryopreserved samples of about 0.95-10 million PBMC were thawed and washed. At the time of the earliest PBMC sample, participants with HIV were aged between about 20 and 55 years. PBMC samples were contributed by each participant from 1-4 timepoints before ART initiation and 2-8 timepoints after ART initiation, with a median of 7 samples. For every participant, serial HIV viral load, CD4+ T-cell count, ART history and demographic data were obtained. Using a Qiagen kit on a QIAcube, genomic DNA was extracted from unsorted PBMC, with samples processed in batches of 12.

The immunoSEQ hsTCRB v3.0 assay was used at survey level resolution to sequence the TRB variable region. The targeted TRB sequencing depth was roughly 40,000-55,000 T-cell genomes per sample. An Illumina MiSeq with a v3 150-cycle kit was used to sequence the pooled TRB libraries. The paper's processing steps were these. Repertoire analysis ran in R within a reproducible Nextflow workflow covering QC, data transformation and analysis. LymphoSeq2, an R package for exploring AIRR-Seq data, was used to implement the custom analyses. Several samples yielding fewer than 5000 total TRB sequences were excluded, leaving around 200 analyzed HIV repertoires. Among the roughly 200 retained HIV repertoires, approximately 61 were collected before ART initiation and some 130 after ART initiation. Each repertoire was downsampled to 5000 TRB nucleotide sequences, and summary statistics were averaged across 100 downsampling iterations. Only TRB sequences with CDR3 regions of at least seven amino acids were retained for analysis. Diversity was measured with a Shannon entropy-derived clonality score and the Gini coefficient. Repertoire networks linked the top 5000 CDR3 amino acid sequences whenever two sequences differed by an edit distance of one. For TRB CDR3 amino acid sequences, GLIPH2 was used to predict antigen specificity groups and MHC restriction. CDR3 amino acid sequences were matched against VDJdb and McPAS-TCR to flag known CMV, EBV, HIV or tissue antigen associations. Pre-ART, post-ART and control groups were compared with Wilcoxon signed-rank tests and Holm-Bonferroni correction. The source is immuneACCESS, and TCRdb retained only in-frame sequences with V and J called. Part of the clones is not carried over; for the studies checked, unresolved V genes explain less than half of this, and the remainder is unexplained. V and J calls and clone size are as listed in that table; D and trimming were resolved from the DNA. This sample lists 20,000 to 25,000 clones; more than 70% were detected once. 9% to 15% of the sample lies in the top ten.

The TCR sequence derives from a woman aged 40-49 years with HIV. The sequences come from unsorted PBMCs, collected roughly 21 months before starting antiretroviral therapy. In this chain, TRBV9 is recombined with TRBJ2-3, and 11 junction bases match TRBD2. The DNA reads TGTGCCAGCAGCGCCTCCCGCACGAGTAGCGGGGGGGCAAAAGATACGCAGTATTTT. Translated, this is CASSASRTSSGGAKDTQYF.